The clone carrying this T cell receptor (beta chain) was observed a few times. The antigen is not known. For TCRbeta, the library was prepared with unique molecular identifiers. TCRdb passed the PCR reads through MiXCR, listing each CDR3 protein once. The sample lists about 580,000 distinct CDR3 sequences; roughly 23% were seen once. The germline V and J ends were trimmed by 3 bases and 9 bases, with 15 bases remaining between them. Germline V CDR1 and CDR2: MGHDK, SYGVNS. This CDR3 comprises 13 residues. These data originate in a study of T-cell reconstitution after alpha-beta-depleted transplantation in children. General study points: Day-60 TCRbeta diversity that was high in some patients was derived from surviving recipient T cells and thymic progenitors. Several hundred rapidly expanded clones from non-depleted graft cells reportedly supplied alpha-beta T cells about two months post-transplant. Among T cells one year after transplant, newly produced cells accounted for most counts and diversity.

Sample: PBMCs, mostly from graft donor cells, taken 360 days after TCRalphabeta/CD19-depleted stem cell transplant. V usage is TRBV25-1 and J usage is TRBJ2-7; TRBD1 is a possible D gene (6 bases). The TCR originated in a boy in the first two years of life who had a stem cell transplant for acute myeloid leukemia, so the T cells may come from the graft donor. In nucleotides, the CDR3 is TGTGCCAGCAGTGACCGACAGGTTCGAGGGCAGTACTTC. Translating it yields CASSDRQVRGQYF.